The 8 T cell receptor beta chains below come from one sample, sequenced in a study of PD-1 blockade in classical Hodgkin lymphoma. Produced via immunoSEQ multiplex PCR; TCRdb's table is partial and in-frame only. The sample contains 20,000 to 30,000 clones, about 89% of which appear only once. Noted time point: newly diagnosed, previously untreated cHL patient sample. Starting with thawed PBMCs, CD4+ T cells were purified by magnetic negative selection. Sequenced input: CD4+ T cells from blood. These receptors were collected from a human donor with classical Hodgkin lymphoma.

The chain couples TRBV7-2 to TRBJ1-1; D remains ambiguous. The germline V and J ends were trimmed by 6 bases and 0 bases, with 17 bases remaining between them. CDR1 and CDR2 from the germline V gene are SGHTA and FQGNSA. This CDR3 is 16 amino acids long. This CDR3 reads CASRSRGGAMNTEAFF. In nucleotides, the CDR3 is TGTGCCAGCAGGAGCCGAGGAGGAGCAATGAACACTGAAGCTTTCTTT.

This clone was seen a few times. This chain links TRBV4-2 with TRBJ2-2; TRBD1 matches at 7 bases. CDR3 length: 22 amino acids. Germline trimming cut 0 bases from V and 3 bases from J; bases unmatched to any gene: 22. CDR1 and CDR2 (germline): LGHNA, YNFKEQ. CDR3 loop: CASSQDGPGTDTQLRYTGELFF. The CDR3 DNA reads TGTGCCAGCAGCCAAGATGGTCCTGGGACAGATACGCAACTGCGCTACACCGGGGAGCTGTTTTTT.

The chain is built from TRBV11-2 and TRBJ1-5; D may be TRBD1 (6 bases). V shed 5 bases and J shed 6 bases, with 14 bases lying between them. The length of the CDR3 is 14 residues. Germline-derived CDR1 and CDR2 are SGHAT and FQNNGV. The CDR3 loop reads CASSPTGSGQPQHF. In DNA form, the CDR3 reads TGTGCCAGCAGCCCCACAGGGTCGGGTCAGCCCCAGCATTTT. Full variable domain (missing parts from reference TRBV11-2 and TRBJ1-5): EAGVAQSPRYKIIEKRQSVAFWCNPISGHATLYWYQQILGQGPKLLIQFQNNGVVDDSQLPKDRFSAERLKGVDSTLKIQPAKLEDSAVYLCASSPTGSGQPQHFGDGTRLSIL.

The J gene is TRBJ2-7, the V gene TRBV11-2; weak D call: TRBD2 (5 bases). This CDR3 spans 14 amino acids. With 5 bases removed from V and 5 bases from J, the gap between germline ends came to 16 bases. CDR1 is SGHAT and CDR2 is FQNNGV in the germline V gene. The CDR3 DNA reads as TGTGCCAGCAGCCTTAACGTGGCGGGTAACGAGCAGTACTTC. Residues: CASSLNVAGNEQYF.

The chain joins TRBV5-6 to TRBJ2-3; 8 bases map to TRBD2. The CDR3 consists of 17 residues. Germline V gives CDR1 SGHDT, CDR2 YYEEEE. The trim removed 0 bases at V and 3 bases at J, leaving 9 bases unmatched. DNA of the CDR3: TGTGCCAGCAGCTTGGGAGGACTAGCTGGGGGTACAGATACGCAGTATTTT. Encoded protein: CASSLGGLAGGTDTQYF.

In this sample, this clone turned up a few times. The genes are TRBV2 and TRBJ1-5; D is unclear. CDR3 length: 13 amino acids. V dropped 2 bases and J dropped 1 base, with 3 bases sitting between them. Germline V gene data show CDR1 as SNHLY and CDR2 as FYNNEI. In nucleotides, the CDR3 is TGTGCCAGCAGTGAAAACAGCAATCAGCCCCAGCATTTT. This sequence encodes CASSENSNQPQHF.

This clone was picked up one time. The rearrangement uses TRBV5-1 and TRBJ2-3; D is undetermined. This CDR3 is built from 15 residues. With 1 base removed from V and 0 bases from J, the gap between germline ends came to 9 bases. Germline V gives CDR1 SGHRS, CDR2 YFSETQ. CDR3 sequence reads: CASSLSTPSTDTQYF. CDR3 DNA: TGCGCCAGCAGCTTGTCTACCCCTAGCACAGATACGCAGTATTTT.

The chain recombines TRBV11-2 with TRBJ2-7; D is uncertain. The V gene's germline CDR1 is SGHAT and CDR2 FQNNGV. Trimming shortened V by 5 bases and J by 2 bases, and 7 bases separated the two germline ends. The CDR3 spans 12 residues. The CDR3: CASSPFTYEQYF. The CDR3 nucleotides are TGTGCCAGCAGCCCTTTCACCTACGAGCAGTACTTC.